This T cell receptor (beta chain) was identified during a study of T-cell memory formation after mild COVID-19 (dated by TCRdb to the early 2020s). Describing the broader study: TCR sequence clusters from the two donors were found to be largely donor specific. T-cell clones expanding and contracting after mild COVID-19 in two donors were tracked by longitudinal TCRalpha and TCRbeta repertoire sequencing. The cohort comprised two young, previously healthy adult volunteers, one female and one male.

This clonotype was observed many times. Its antigen is unknown. Within one base of it there is no much larger clone, and no base qualities were kept. Points the paper makes about the study in general: Only a couple of mild cases were covered by the study, and larger cohorts that include severe cases with pre-infection samples were considered necessary. The second-wave clones that peaked on day 37 were not confirmed to be SARS-CoV-2 specific. Contracting CD4+ clones appeared mostly in the CM and EM memory subsets, whereas CD8+ clones were enriched in EMRA. Clones that contracted from day 15 to 85 showed balanced CD4/CD8 phenotypes, whereas a second wave of clones that expanded from day 15 to 37 leaned towards CD4+. Some responding clones were detected in pre-infection memory, which suggested that pre-existing cross-reactive memory T cells had joined the SARS-CoV-2 response.

Cut back by 4 bases and 2 bases, the V and J ends lie 9 bases apart. The CDR3 covers 14 residues, taking in both the cysteine and the phenylalanine. The kept DNA is CDR3 alone, 42 bases in frame from the first base. The sequencing machine was an Illumina NovaSeq 6000. TCRalpha and TCRbeta cDNA libraries were built by 5'RACE with constant-segment primers, adding sample barcodes and unique molecular identifiers. RNA was extracted from every sample with Trizol reagent. The libraries were amplified in two PCR steps, and the second step added a second sample barcode and Illumina TruSeq adapters. Sequencing of the libraries was done on an Illumina NovaSeq, producing 2 x 150 bp paired-end reads. The study's processing was this. With migec v1.2.7, reads were demultiplexed and then collapsed into UMI-guided consensus sequences. With mixcr v2.1.11, UMI consensuses were aligned to TRA and TRB V and J templates and assembled into clonotypes. A clonotype was counted as expanded or contracted only when both edgeR and NoisET called the clonotype significant, with the noise models trained on biological replicates. For edgeR calls, the thresholds were a false discovery rate-adjusted p below 0.01 and a log2 fold-change of 1. As an exploratory analysis of dynamics, max-normalized trajectories of the 1000 most abundant clonotypes were examined by PCA with hierarchical clustering. Separately sequenced CD4+ and CD8+ repertoires were used to assign a CD4 or CD8 phenotype to each responding clone. Through fastp at Q25 and MiXCR, TCRdb rebuilt clones from the public reads, retaining in-frame beta chains. Each entry merges the rows of one CDR3 protein and shows their most common DNA and genes. TCRdb's processing, not the study's, gives the V and J calls here. A total of some 150,000 distinct CDR3 sequences appear in this sample, 19% of them only once. Of the sample, approximately 2.3% falls within the top ten clones.

PBMCs were isolated by Ficoll-Paque density gradient centrifugation. The sample taken for sequencing was PBMCs or a T cell subset sorted from them (not recorded which). The sequence derives from an adult woman who had mild COVID-19 (a few samples of this study predate the infection). The sample titles of this study are shuffled in the database, so cell type and time point are left out; the donor was told from shared clones. The chain is made from TRBV12-3 or TRBV12-4 and TRBJ1-3, and the D gene may be TRBD1, 5 bases matching. The encoded CDR3 is CASSSRGAGNTIYF. The bases are TGTGCCAGCAGTTCCCGGGGGGCTGGAAACACCATATATTTT.